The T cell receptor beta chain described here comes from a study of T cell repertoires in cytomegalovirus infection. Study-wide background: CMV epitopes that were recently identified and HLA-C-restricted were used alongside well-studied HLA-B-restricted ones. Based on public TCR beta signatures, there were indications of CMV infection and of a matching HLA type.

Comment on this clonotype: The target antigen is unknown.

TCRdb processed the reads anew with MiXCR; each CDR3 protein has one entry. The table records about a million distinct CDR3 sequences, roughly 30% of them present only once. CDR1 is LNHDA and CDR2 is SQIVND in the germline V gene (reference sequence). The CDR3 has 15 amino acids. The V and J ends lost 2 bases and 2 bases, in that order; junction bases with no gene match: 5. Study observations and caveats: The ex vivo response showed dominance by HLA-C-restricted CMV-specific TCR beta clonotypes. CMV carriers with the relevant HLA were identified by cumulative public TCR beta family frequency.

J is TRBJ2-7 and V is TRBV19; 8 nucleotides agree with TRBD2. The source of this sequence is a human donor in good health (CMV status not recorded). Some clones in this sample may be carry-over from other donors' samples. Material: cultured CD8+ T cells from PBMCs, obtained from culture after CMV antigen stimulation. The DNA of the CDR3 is TGTGCCAGTAGTATACTAGCGGGTTCCCCCTACGAGCAGTACTTC. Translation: CASSILAGSPYEQYF.